The 21 T cell receptor beta chains below all came from one sample that was sequenced in a study of cytomegalovirus exposure and HLA in healthy donors. The study ran its PCR with 60 Vbeta and 13 Jbeta primers. The assay was immunoSEQ multiplex PCR, and TCRdb's table has in-frame clones only and misses some. Here the sample spans around 130,000 clones, about 81% being singletons. Sequencing was carried out using PBMCs. The receptors here all came from a woman in her 40s in good health and CMV-seropositive.

V gene TRBV4-1 combines with J gene TRBJ1-1, with 10 bases aligning to TRBD1. CDR1 is MGHRA and CDR2 is YSYEKL in the germline V gene. Trimming cost V 1 base and J 5 bases; bases outside gene matches: 4. The CDR3 runs 15 residues. CDR3 nucleotides: TGCGCCAGCAGCCAAGGACAGGGGGCGCGAACTGAAGCTTTCTTT. Protein: CASSQGQGARTEAFF.

The chain carries TRBV7-9 and TRBJ2-7; D is uncertain. The CDR3 loop spans 13 amino acids. Trimming removed 5 bases from V and 1 base from J, with 9 bases in between. Germline V CDR1 and CDR2: SEHNR, FQNEAQ (reference sequence). CDR3 sequence reads: CASSQTRSYEQYF. The CDR3 coding sequence is TGTGCCAGCAGCCAGACACGATCCTACGAGCAGTACTTC.

In this sample, this clone turned up a few times. The J gene is TRBJ1-2, the V gene TRBV7-3; 9 bases line up with TRBD1. Germline V gene data show CDR1 as SGHTA and CDR2 as FQGTGA. V shed 1 base, J shed 2 bases, and the junction held 2 bases outside the gene matches. This CDR3 is built from 15 residues. DNA of the CDR3: TGTGCCAGCAGCTTAATACAGGGGGCGAACTATGGCTACACCTTC. Its protein is CASSLIQGANYGYTF. Variable domain in full (rest from reference TRBV7-3 and TRBJ1-2): GAGVSQTPSNKVTEKGKYVELRCDPISGHTALYWYRQSLGQGPEFLIYFQGTGAADDSGLPNDRFFAVRPEGSVSTLKIQRTERGDSAVYLCASSLIQGANYGYTFGSGTRLTVV.

The chain has TRBV7-3 and TRBJ1-1; tentative D call: TRBD1 (6 bases). Germline lookup yields CDR1 SGHTA and CDR2 FQGTGA. V was cut by 1 base and J by 1 base, with 10 bases left in between. The CDR3 has 15 residues. In DNA, the CDR3 is TGTGCCAGCAGCTTAATTGGGACACCGAACACTGAAGCTTTCTTT. It yields the protein CASSLIGTPNTEAFF.

The chain employs TRBV10-3 and TRBJ1-1; D is ambiguous. This CDR3 has 12 amino acids. The ends were cut back, 6 bases at V and 8 bases at J, with 13 bases in the middle. Per germline, CDR1 ENHRY and CDR2 SYGVKD. The CDR3 sequence is CAISPLGTEAFF. The CDR3 DNA follows: TGTGCCATCAGCCCCTTGGGCACCGAAGCTTTCTTT.

In this sample, this clone turned up once. J is TRBJ1-1 and V is TRBV9; 8 nucleotides agree with TRBD1. Germline CDR1 and CDR2: SGDLS and YYNGEE. This CDR3 spans 15 amino acids. V trimming: 4 bases; J trimming: 7 bases; junction bases outside the gene matches: 12. The CDR3 loop reads CASSLDRENLHEAFF. Here the CDR3 DNA reads TGTGCCAGCAGCCTGGACAGGGAGAACCTTCATGAAGCTTTCTTT. The entire variable domain, with the rest obtained from reference TRBV9 and TRBJ1-1, is as follows: DSGVTQTPKHLITATGQRVTLRCSPRSGDLSVYWYQQSLDQGLQFLIQYYNGEERAKGNILERFSAQQFPDLHSELNLSSLELGDSALYFCASSLDRENLHEAFFGQGTRLTVV.

The V gene is TRBV5-4, the J gene TRBJ2-1; TRBD2 matches at 8 bases. The CDR3 is 15 amino acids. Per the germline V gene, CDR1 is SGHNT and CDR2 is YYREEE (reference sequence). V lost 4 bases to trimming and J lost 7 bases; unmatched junction nucleotides: 10. The CDR3 loop reads CASSPGSGSSNEQFF. The CDR3 nucleotides are TGTGCCAGCAGCCCCGGGAGCGGGAGTTCGAATGAGCAGTTCTTC.

This chain uses TRBV28 with TRBJ1-5, with D tentatively TRBD1 (5 bases). The V end was cut by 3 bases, the J end by 1 base, with 7 bases between. This CDR3 spans 14 amino acids. CDR1 is MDHEN and CDR2 is SYDVKM in the germline V gene. The CDR3 bases are TGTGCCAGCAGTTTCGGGGGGAGCAATCAGCCCCAGCATTTT. Translated: CASSFGGSNQPQHF.

The chain couples TRBV4-2 to TRBJ2-7, with 9 bases aligning to TRBD2. Trimming at V came to 2 bases and at J to 4 bases, leaving 12 bases not matched to a gene. The germline V gene has CDR1 LGHNA and CDR2 YNFKEQ. CDR3 length: 17 residues. The CDR3 nucleotides are TGTGCCAGCAGCCAACCCTTTAGCGGGAGAGAGGGTTACGAGCAGTACTTC. Encoded protein: CASSQPFSGREGYEQYF.

By share, this clone counts as medium-sized. The same CDR3 is also encoded by other DNA sequences in this sample. This chain uses TRBV11-2 with TRBJ1-4; D is perhaps TRBD1 (5 bases). CDR1 is SGHAT and CDR2 is FQNNGV in the germline V gene. V lost 0 bases and J 5 bases, leaving 10 bases between the germline ends. The CDR3 sequence is 15 residues long. As DNA, the CDR3 is TGTGCCAGCAGCTTAGAGGCGGGGGGGAATGAAAAACTGTTTTTT. As protein: CASSLEAGGNEKLFF.

The genes are TRBV5-1 and TRBJ2-7; possible D gene TRBD1, 6 bases. V lost 6 bases and J 6 bases, leaving 25 bases between the germline ends. Germline CDR1 SGHRS, CDR2 YFSETQ. CDR3 size: 16 residues. This chain's CDR3 is CASNPAPRQDVGEQYF. CDR3 nucleotide sequence: TGCGCCAGCAACCCTGCTCCGAGACAGGATGTAGGCGAGCAGTACTTC.

This sequence joins TRBV28 and TRBJ2-1, with 10 bases fitting TRBD1. Germline V gene lookup returns CDR1 MDHEN and CDR2 SYDVKM. The junction had 7 bases not matched to a gene; V was cut back by 8 bases and J by 3 bases. This CDR3 is 15 amino acids long. The CDR3 region is CASVPGTGDYNEQFF. CDR3 in DNA: TGTGCCAGCGTCCCCGGGACAGGGGACTACAATGAGCAGTTCTTC.

The chain has TRBV30 and TRBJ1-1; D is undetermined. In germline, CDR1 is GTSNPN, CDR2 SVGIG (reference sequence). CDR3 length equals 13 residues. The V end lost 1 base, the J end lost 6 bases, and 12 bases lay between the germline ends. CDR3 loop: CAWSGLTHSEAFF. CDR3 DNA: TGTGCCTGGAGTGGGTTAACACATTCTGAAGCTTTCTTT.

The chain carries TRBV6-6 and TRBJ1-1; possible D gene TRBD1, 6 bases. The ends were cut back, 7 bases at V and 0 bases at J, with 12 bases in the middle. CDR3 length: 14 amino acids. In germline, CDR1 is MNHNY, CDR2 SVGAGI (reference sequence). The CDR3 loop is CASTPDSLNTEAFF. CDR3 DNA sequence: TGTGCCAGCACCCCGGACAGCCTGAACACTGAAGCTTTCTTT.

This rearrangement joins TRBV4-1 to TRBJ1-6; 7 bases fit TRBD1. This CDR3 comprises 14 residues. The J segment lost 14 bases and the V segment lost 1 base, leaving 8 bases of the junction unmatched. The V gene's germline CDR1 is MGHRA and CDR2 YSYEKL. The CDR3: CASSQAPTGWALHF. The DNA for the CDR3 is TGCGCCAGCAGCCAAGCACCGACAGGGTGGGCCCTCCACTTT.

This chain uses TRBV6-5 with TRBJ1-1, with D unresolved. The germline V gene has CDR1 MNHEY and CDR2 SVGAGI. The CDR3 runs 13 residues. Trimming stripped 0 bases from V and 8 bases from J, with 10 bases between. The CDR3 coding sequence is TGTGCCAGCAGTTACTCGATGGGCCTCGAAGCTTTCTTT. Amino acids: CASSYSMGLEAFF.

Only one count was recorded for this clone. The chain joins TRBV19 to TRBJ2-7, with D possibly being TRBD2 (5 bases). Germline assignment: CDR1 LNHDA and CDR2 SQIVND (reference sequence). Trimming cost V 2 bases and J 6 bases, with 17 bases left between them. The CDR3 is 15 amino acids. In DNA form, the CDR3 reads TGTGCCAGTAGTATAAGGAAAAGGGAGAGAGGCGAGCAGTACTTC. It translates to CASSIRKRERGEQYF.

This clone was seen just once. The chain uses TRBV7-2 and TRBJ2-7, with 8 bases identical to TRBD2. The CDR3 is 15 amino acids. Losses at the gene ends were 5 bases for V and 0 bases for J; bases not matched to a gene: 6. Per the germline V gene, CDR1 is SGHTA and CDR2 is FQGNSA. The CDR3 DNA reads TGTGCCAGCAGCACAACTAGCGGCCCCTCCTACGAGCAGTACTTC. Translated: CASSTTSGPSYEQYF.

The chain links TRBV7-8 to TRBJ1-3; D is ambiguous. The CDR3 has 16 amino acids. Trimming left V 2 bases short and J 0 bases short, with 11 bases between. The germline V gene encodes CDR1 SGHVS and CDR2 FQNEAQ. CDR3 coding DNA: TGTGCCAGCAGCTTATACAGCCGTAACTCTGGAAACACCATATATTTT. Amino acid sequence: CASSLYSRNSGNTIYF.

The genes are TRBV7-9 and TRBJ1-2; maybe TRBD1 (6 bases). V shed 1 base and J shed 6 bases, with 12 bases lying between them. This CDR3 has 14 residues. CDR1 SEHNR and CDR2 FQNEAQ come from the germline V gene (reference sequence). The CDR3 coding sequence is TGTGCCAGCAGCTTAGGGGACACTAGGCATGGCTACACCTTC. Residues: CASSLGDTRHGYTF.

The rearrangement links TRBV29-1 to TRBJ2-5; no firm D call. The CDR3 runs to 11 residues. The germline V and J ends were trimmed by 7 bases and 6 bases, with 12 bases remaining between them. In germline, CDR1 is SQVTM, CDR2 ANQGSEA. The CDR3 DNA sequence: TGCAGCGCCGACCTTGGGCAGACCCAGTACTTC. Its protein product is CSADLGQTQYF.